These 11 T cell receptor beta chains originate from one sample sequenced in a study of shared clonotypes between healthy human individuals. Here immunoSEQ multiplex PCR was the method, and the copy in TCRdb shows in-frame clones only, minus some. Of some 1.5 million clones in the sample, nearly 99% are singletons; the top ten hold roughly 0.45%. The sample comprised naive CD4+ T cells sorted from blood. The subset denotes: CD45RA+ positively selected. Source of these receptors: a young man in good health.

The CDR3: CASSLGNVAGELFF. CDR3 coding DNA: TGCGCCAGCAGCTTGGGTAATGTTGCCGGGGAGCTGTTTTTT. V is TRBV5-1 and J is TRBJ2-2; D not resolved. This CDR3 has 14 residues. Germline-derived CDR1 and CDR2 are SGHRS and YFSETQ. V was cut by 0 bases and J by 6 bases, with 9 bases left in between.

This chain links TRBV5-1 with TRBJ2-1, with 10 bases identical to TRBD1. V lost 0 bases to trimming and J lost 10 bases; unmatched junction nucleotides: 10. The CDR3 has 16 residues. Germline V gene sequence: CDR1 SGHRS, CDR2 YFSETQ. In DNA, the CDR3 is TGCGCCAGCAGCTTGGTAGGTGGGACAGGGGTTGACGAGCAGTTCTTC. It yields the protein CASSLVGGTGVDEQFF.

The chain couples TRBV18 to TRBJ2-7; 7 bases fit TRBD1. The CDR3 totals 13 residues. CDR1 KGHSH and CDR2 LQKENI come from the germline V gene. The V and J ends lost 3 bases and 6 bases, in that order; junction bases with no gene match: 5. This CDR3 is CASSPPNRGEQYF. CDR3 nucleotide sequence: TGTGCCAGCTCACCTCCAAACAGGGGCGAGCAGTACTTC.

The V call is TRBV30, the J call TRBJ2-1; D unclear. Germline CDR1 is GTSNPN and CDR2 is SVGIG (reference sequence). CDR3 length equals 11 residues. V lost 0 bases and J lost 14, with 11 bases in between. The CDR3 spells CAWSVSGVEFF. The CDR3 nucleotides read TGTGCCTGGAGTGTCTCTGGGGTGGAGTTCTTC.

This chain joins TRBV10-2 and TRBJ2-7, with 8 bases matching TRBD1. Looked up from germline, CDR1 is WSHSY and CDR2 is SAAADI. The CDR3 spans 14 residues. V shed 6 bases and J 4 bases; nucleotides not matched to a gene: 8. CDR3 in amino acids: CASSLGQGAYEQYF. The DNA of the CDR3 is TGCGCCAGCAGCCTCGGACAGGGAGCGTACGAGCAGTACTTC.

The rearrangement uses TRBV9 and TRBJ1-5, with 8 bases matching TRBD1. Germline CDR1 and CDR2: SGDLS and YYNGEE. The CDR3 length is 15 residues. With V trimmed by 0 bases and J by 6 bases, 5 bases remained unmatched. The CDR3 region is CASSVDGRGLQPQHF. The CDR3 DNA follows: TGTGCCAGCAGCGTAGATGGCAGGGGGCTTCAGCCCCAGCATTTT.

This rearrangement joins TRBV5-3 to TRBJ2-7; D ambiguous. TRBV5-3 is sorted into the ORF group, with uncertain function. The V end lost 4 bases, the J end lost 4 bases, and 18 bases lay between the germline ends. CDR3 length equals 15 residues. The CDR3 region has the DNA TGTGCCAGAAGCATCCGGGCCAGTGCCTATTACGAGCAGTACTTC. It is translated as CARSIRASAYYEQYF.

The chain recombines TRBV19 with TRBJ2-2; TRBD1 or TRBD2 may be the D gene (5 bases each). CDR1 and CDR2 (germline): LNHDA, SQIVND (reference sequence). Trimming removed 9 bases at V and 0 bases at J, with 14 bases between. CDR3 size: 15 residues. The CDR3 spells CASSHGGANTGELFF. The CDR3 nucleotides read TGTGCCAGCTCGCATGGGGGAGCGAACACCGGGGAGCTGTTTTTT.

The rearrangement uses TRBV9 and TRBJ1-3, with a weak D call TRBD1 (5 bases). The V end lost 2 bases, the J end lost 4 bases, and 13 bases lay between the germline ends. CDR1 is SGDLS, CDR2 YYNGEE, per germline. The CDR3 loop spans 15 amino acids. The CDR3 loop reads CASSVSWGVGNTIYF. For the CDR3, the DNA is TGTGCCAGCAGCGTTTCGTGGGGGGTAGGAAACACCATATATTTT.

This chain links TRBV4-2 with TRBJ2-1; 7 bases line up with TRBD2. The V gene's germline CDR1 is LGHNA and CDR2 YNFKEQ. V dropped 0 bases and J dropped 1; count of bases not matched to a gene: 9. The CDR3 has 18 residues. Here the CDR3 reads CASSQDPVLAESYNEQFF. The DNA for the CDR3 is TGTGCCAGCAGCCAAGATCCGGTTCTAGCGGAATCCTACAATGAGCAGTTCTTC.

The J gene is TRBJ1-5, the V gene TRBV19; D ambiguous. CDR1 LNHDA and CDR2 SQIVND come from the germline V gene (reference sequence). CDR3 length equals 13 residues. Trimming stripped 7 bases from V and 0 bases from J, with 7 bases between. The CDR3 here is CASMGYSNQPQHF. For the CDR3, the DNA is TGTGCCAGTATGGGATATAGCAATCAGCCCCAGCATTTT.